The clone carrying this T cell receptor beta chain was observed a single time. Libraries were prepared by immunoSEQ multiplex PCR; TCRdb keeps only in-frame clonotypes and omits some of them. Counted here are about 60,000 clones, roughly 84% occurring once; the ten biggest clones make up 9.5% to 13%. These data belong to a study of blood T cell repertoires in COVID-19. Study at large: Acute-phase and convalescent COVID-19 samples originated in the United States, Italy and Spain. PBMCs, B-cell-depleted T cells, or T cells were the source of the cDNA or gDNA that made up the material.

The length of the CDR3 is 15 residues. V lost 2 bases to trimming and J lost 4 bases, with 12 bases between them. Germline loops: CDR1 MNHNY, CDR2 SVGAGI (reference sequence). The chain recombines TRBV6-6 with TRBJ1-3, with D possibly matching TRBD1 (5 bases). Material for sequencing was peripheral blood. The sequence derives from a man aged 25-45 years with COVID-19, enrolled during active disease. The CDR3: CASSYPGHHGNTIYF. CDR3 bases: TGTGCCAGCAGTTACCCCGGACATCACGGAAACACCATATATTTT.